The sequence of this T cell receptor beta chain was determined in a study of blood T cell repertoires in COVID-19. TCRdb's copy holds only in-frame clones and misses some; the assay was immunoSEQ multiplex PCR. The repertoire has fewer than 250,000 clones, 70% to 90% of them found once; the top ten carry 0.9% to 0.95%. From germline, CDR1 is SGHRS and CDR2 YFSETQ. With 5 bases removed from V and 0 bases from J, the gap between germline ends came to 6 bases. The CDR3 is made up of 14 amino acids. The receptor was derived from a man aged 55 to 70 with COVID-19, enrolled during active disease. Source material: peripheral blood. V and J are TRBV5-1 and TRBJ2-6; D gene unclear. The CDR3 coding sequence is TGCGCCAGCAGATCTGTCTCTGGGGCCAACGTCCTGACTTTC. It is translated as CASRSVSGANVLTF.